This passage covers 15 T cell receptor beta chains from one sample sequenced in a study of blood T cells in healthy people across ages. Through a sample-barcoded 5' primer and a J-beta primer mix, a second PCR was run for roughly 6 to 12 cycles. TCRdb itself ran the 5' RACE reads through MiXCR, one entry per CDR3 protein. The data show some 790,000 distinct CDR3 sequences, with 29% seen just once and roughly 17% held by the top ten. Input material: blood. The receptor source for this set is a woman aged 80 or over in good health.

This chain links TRBV7-9 with TRBJ2-2, with 8 positions matching TRBD1. Germline lookup yields CDR1 SEHNR and CDR2 FQNEAQ (reference sequence). Losses at the gene ends were 5 bases for V and 3 bases for J; bases not matched to a gene: 11. This CDR3 contains 17 residues. The CDR3, as DNA: TGTGCCAGCAGCCCAAATCAGGGGGCGTTGGACACCGGGGAGCTGTTTTTT. The encoded protein is CASSPNQGALDTGELFF.

Comment on this clonotype: Given a much more abundant clone one base away, this may be a read error. This sequence joins TRBV11-1 and TRBJ2-3; D possibly corresponds to TRBD2 (5 bases). CDR1 and CDR2 from the germline V gene are SGHAT and FQDESV (reference sequence). Between the trimmed V and J ends, which lost 11 bases and 2 bases, there was a span of 14 bases. The CDR3 spans 13 residues. The CDR3 loop reads CAEGPADTDTQYF. CDR3 nucleotide sequence: TGTGCCGAAGGACCAGCGGACACAGATACGCAGTATTTT. The full variable domain, in which reference TRBV11-1 and TRBJ2-3 provide the parts outside the CDR3, is EAEVAQSPRYKITEKSQAVAFWCDPISGHATLYWYRQILGQGPELLVQFQDESVVDDSQLPKDRFSAERLKGVDSTLKIQPAELGDSAMYLCAEGPADTDTQYFGPGTRLTVL.

Ten or more counts support this clonotype. This chain joins TRBV12-3 or TRBV12-4 and TRBJ2-5; D is possibly TRBD2 (6 bases). CDR3 length: 13 amino acids. The V end was cut by 3 bases, the J end by 5 bases, with 10 bases between. CDR3 sequence: CASSLAAGETQYF. CDR3 in DNA: TGTGCCAGCAGTTTGGCGGCGGGGGAGACCCAGTACTTC.

Many counts were recorded for this clonotype. This sequence joins TRBV5-4 and TRBJ2-1, with 9 bases that match TRBD2. This CDR3 has 13 amino acids. The J segment lost 9 bases and the V segment lost 6 bases, leaving 7 bases of the junction unmatched. CDR1 and CDR2 (germline): SGHNT, YYREEE (reference sequence). CDR3 DNA: TGTGCCAGCACCATGCGGGGGGGCGTTGAGCAGTTCTTC. This encodes CASTMRGGVEQFF.

This clonotype was counted many times. The gene calls are TRBV2 and TRBJ2-5, with D perhaps matching TRBD1 or TRBD2 (5 bases each). The CDR3 is made up of 15 amino acids. CDR1 and CDR2 (germline): SNHLY, FYNNEI. V dropped 7 bases and J dropped 5 bases, with 20 bases sitting between them. The CDR3 DNA sequence: TGTGCCAGCACCTCCTACGGAGTCGGGACGGAGACCCAGTACTTC. Translated, it gives CASTSYGVGTETQYF.

V gene TRBV6-6 combines with J gene TRBJ2-7, with no clear D. The CDR3 totals 12 residues. Germline V gene data show CDR1 as MNHNY and CDR2 as SVGAGI (reference sequence). V shed 4 bases and J shed 4 bases, with 8 bases lying between them. The CDR3 DNA follows: TGTGCCAGCAGTTTCACGCTATACGAGCAGTACTTC. Its translation is CASSFTLYEQYF.

The J gene is TRBJ2-5, the V gene TRBV12-3 or TRBV12-4; maybe TRBD1 (6 bases). With 8 bases removed from V and 5 bases from J, the gap between germline ends came to 15 bases. The CDR3 is 13 amino acids. The CDR3 region is CASQRGSRETQYF. CDR3 sequence (DNA): TGTGCCAGCCAGAGGGGGTCGAGGGAGACCCAGTACTTC.

This clonotype showed up many times. V and J are TRBV20-1 and TRBJ2-3; 11 bases line up with TRBD2. J was trimmed by 2 bases and V by 6 bases; bases with no gene match: 4. Germline V CDR1 and CDR2: DFQATT, SNEGSKA (reference sequence). The CDR3 is made up of 14 amino acids. CDR3 protein: CSAPSGGTTDTQYF. The CDR3 DNA follows: TGCAGTGCCCCTAGCGGGGGGACCACAGATACGCAGTATTTT.

The V and J genes are TRBV18 and TRBJ2-7; D not certain. The CDR3 is made up of 14 amino acids. Germline loops: CDR1 KGHSH, CDR2 LQKENI. The V end was cut by 1 base, the J end by 4 bases, with 11 bases between. The chain's CDR3 is CASSPLPDSYEQYF. Here the CDR3 DNA reads TGTGCCAGCTCACCACTGCCTGATTCGTACGAGCAGTACTTC.

This clonotype was recorded at least ten times. The chain employs TRBV6-5 and TRBJ2-5, with 8 bases fitting TRBD2. The CDR3 has 17 amino acids. From germline, CDR1 is MNHEY and CDR2 SVGAGI. The J segment lost 3 bases and the V segment lost 0 bases, leaving 9 bases of the junction unmatched. CDR3 nucleotide sequence: TGTGCCAGCAGTTACTCGATAAATAGCGGGGCCGAAGAGACCCAGTACTTC. The encoded protein is CASSYSINSGAEETQYF.

A word on this clonotype: This may come from a read error, since a much larger clone is one base off. The rearrangement links TRBV7-9 to TRBJ2-3; TRBD1 might be the D (5 bases). The CDR3 loop spans 16 amino acids. The germline gives CDR1 SEHNR, CDR2 FQNEAQ (reference sequence). V lost 3 bases, J lost 2 bases, and 15 bases lay in between. The CDR3 DNA reads TGTGCCAGCAGCTTTATTTTTACGGACATCACAGATACGCAGTATTTT. Protein sequence: CASSFIFTDITDTQYF.

Worth noting for this clonotype: A much larger clone differs from this one at a single base, so this may be a read error. V is TRBV15 and J is TRBJ1-4, with a weak D call TRBD1 (5 bases). The V and J ends lost 0 bases and 10 bases respectively, with 15 bases between them. The CDR3 length is 15 residues. The V gene's germline CDR1 is LNHNV and CDR2 YYDKDF (reference sequence). CDR3: CATSRDGQSRGKLFF. The CDR3 bases are TGTGCCACCAGCAGAGATGGGCAGTCAAGGGGAAAACTGTTTTTT.

This clonotype was recorded at least ten times. This chain joins TRBV11-2 and TRBJ2-3; 9 positions agree with TRBD2. V dropped 2 bases and J dropped 5; count of bases not matched to a gene: 11. Germline V gene sequence: CDR1 SGHAT, CDR2 FQNNGV. The CDR3 length is 17 residues. CDR3 amino acids: CASSLLLAGGSIDTQYF. DNA for the CDR3: TGTGCCAGCAGCTTACTTCTCGCGGGGGGGTCGATAGATACGCAGTATTTT.

About this clonotype itself: One end of the junction does not line up with germline, which may come from a read error. This rearrangement joins TRBV28 to TRBJ2-2, with a tentative D call TRBD2 (5 bases). CDR1 and CDR2 from the germline V gene are MDHEN and SYDVKM. The CDR3 extends over 13 amino acids. The CDR3 DNA reads as TGTGCCAGCAGAAATCCCAACACCGGGGAGCGGTTTTTT. The encoded protein is CASRNPNTGERFF.

V gene TRBV30 combines with J gene TRBJ2-3; possibly TRBD1 for D (5 bases). Trimming removed 1 base at V and 2 bases at J, with 10 bases between. CDR1 is GTSNPN and CDR2 is SVGIG in the germline V gene (reference sequence). CDR3 length: 14 amino acids. This CDR3 is CAWSGQSYTDTQYF. In DNA form, the CDR3 reads TGTGCCTGGAGTGGACAGTCCTACACAGATACGCAGTATTTT.